This T cell receptor (beta chain) appears in the sequencing data of a study of post-analysis software for immune sequencing data. Broader study findings: TRBV segments more frequent in patients than in controls numbered roughly 5 and included TRBV5-6, TRBV5-1 and TRBV20-1.

Tagging with unique molecular identifiers was a feature of the TCR beta cDNA libraries. TCRdb itself ran the PCR reads through MiXCR, one entry per CDR3 protein. The sample consists of a few hundred thousand distinct CDR3 sequences, about a third of them appearing once. A note on this clonotype: The antigen remains undetermined.

The CDR3 sequence is 15 residues long. Germline CDR1 SGDLS, CDR2 YYNGEE. Trimming took 0 bases from V and 4 from J, leaving 13 bases between them. J is TRBJ1-2 and V is TRBV9, with D uncertain. The receptor comes from a girl between 5 and 17 years old with multiple sclerosis. What was sequenced was blood. Here the CDR3 reads CASSVADGEAYGYTF. In nucleotides, the CDR3 is TGTGCCAGCAGCGTAGCTGACGGGGAGGCCTATGGCTACACCTTC.